This T cell receptor (beta chain) stems from a study of T cells in Graves' hyperthyroidism and ophthalmopathy. Researchers amplified the TCR beta CDR3 regions from RNA transcripts. Initially, a first-round RT-PCR of the TCR CDR3 employed the HTBI primer set. Each CDR3 protein is one row after TCRdb ran MiXCR on the multiplex PCR reads. Of hundreds of thousands of distinct CDR3 sequences listed, 15% to 20% are singletons. The length of the CDR3 is 14 residues. CDR1 is SGDLS, CDR2 YYNGEE, per germline. Trimming left V 0 bases short and J 4 bases short, with 10 bases between. This clonotype was found a few times. The antigen is not known. The patients, who ranged from 18 to 65 in age, presented with newly diagnosed hyperthyroidism lasting under 2 months. Overall study findings and caveats: Among thyroid clonotypes expanded above 0.001, most also appeared in blood.

This rearrangement joins TRBV9 to TRBJ2-5, with TRBD2 as a possible D gene (5 bases). This sequence originates from a woman in her thirties with Graves' hyperthyroidism. The sample was blood. The CDR3: CASSVVAGGETQYF. The CDR3 region has the DNA TGTGCCAGCAGCGTAGTGGCAGGAGGAGAGACCCAGTACTTC.